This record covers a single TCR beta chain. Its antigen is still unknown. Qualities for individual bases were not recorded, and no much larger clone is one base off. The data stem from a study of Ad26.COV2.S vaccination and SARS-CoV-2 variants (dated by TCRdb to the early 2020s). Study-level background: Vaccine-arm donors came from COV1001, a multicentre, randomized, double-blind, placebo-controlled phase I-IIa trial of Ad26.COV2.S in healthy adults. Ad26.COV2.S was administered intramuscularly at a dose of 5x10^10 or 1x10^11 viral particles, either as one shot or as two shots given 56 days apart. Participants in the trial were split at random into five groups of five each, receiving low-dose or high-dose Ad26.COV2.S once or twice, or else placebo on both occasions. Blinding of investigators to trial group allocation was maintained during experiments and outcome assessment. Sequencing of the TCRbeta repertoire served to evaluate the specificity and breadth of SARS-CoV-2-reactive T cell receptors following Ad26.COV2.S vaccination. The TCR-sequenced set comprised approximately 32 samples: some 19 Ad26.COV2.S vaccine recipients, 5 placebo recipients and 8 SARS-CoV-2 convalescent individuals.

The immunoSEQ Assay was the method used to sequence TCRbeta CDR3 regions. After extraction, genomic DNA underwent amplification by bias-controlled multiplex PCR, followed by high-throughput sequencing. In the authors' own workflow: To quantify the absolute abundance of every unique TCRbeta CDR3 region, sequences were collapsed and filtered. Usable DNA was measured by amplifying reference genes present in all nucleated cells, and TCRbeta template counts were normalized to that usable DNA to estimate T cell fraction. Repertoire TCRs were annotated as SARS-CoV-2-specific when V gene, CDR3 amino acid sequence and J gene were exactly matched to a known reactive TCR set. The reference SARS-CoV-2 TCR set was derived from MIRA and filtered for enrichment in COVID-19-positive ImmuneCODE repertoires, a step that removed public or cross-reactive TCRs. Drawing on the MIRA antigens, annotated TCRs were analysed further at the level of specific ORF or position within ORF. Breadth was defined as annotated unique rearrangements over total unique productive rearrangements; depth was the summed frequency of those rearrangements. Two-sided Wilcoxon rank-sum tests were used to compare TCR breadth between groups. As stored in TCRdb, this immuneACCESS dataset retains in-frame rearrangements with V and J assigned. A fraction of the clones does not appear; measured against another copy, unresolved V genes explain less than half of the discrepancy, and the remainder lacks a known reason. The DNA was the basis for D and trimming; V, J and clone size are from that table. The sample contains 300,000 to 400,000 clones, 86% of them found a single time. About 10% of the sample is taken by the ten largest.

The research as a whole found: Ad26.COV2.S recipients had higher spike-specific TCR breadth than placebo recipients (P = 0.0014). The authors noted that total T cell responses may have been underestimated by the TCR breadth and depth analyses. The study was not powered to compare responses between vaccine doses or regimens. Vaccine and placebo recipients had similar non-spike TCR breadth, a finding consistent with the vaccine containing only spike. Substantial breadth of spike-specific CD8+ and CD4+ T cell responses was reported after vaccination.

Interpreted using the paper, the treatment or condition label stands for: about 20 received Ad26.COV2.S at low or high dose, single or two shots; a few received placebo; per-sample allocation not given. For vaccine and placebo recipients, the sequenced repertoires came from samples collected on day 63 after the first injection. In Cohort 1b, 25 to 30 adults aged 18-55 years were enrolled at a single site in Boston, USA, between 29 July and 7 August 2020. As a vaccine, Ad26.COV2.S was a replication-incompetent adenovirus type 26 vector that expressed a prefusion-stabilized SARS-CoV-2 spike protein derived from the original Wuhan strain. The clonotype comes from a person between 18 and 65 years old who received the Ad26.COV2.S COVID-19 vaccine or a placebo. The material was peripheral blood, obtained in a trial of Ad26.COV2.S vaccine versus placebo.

The DNA reads TGTGCCAGCAGCTTATATCCGGCGGGAGGGCCGGTCGACGAGCAGTACTTC. This is translated as CASSLYPAGGPVDEQYF. The V and J segments used are TRBV7-9 and TRBJ2-7; the junction holds 9 bases that match TRBD2. CDR1 SEHNR and CDR2 FQNEAQ were looked up in the germline V gene (reference sequence). The CDR3, from cysteine to phenylalanine, totals 17 residues. Only the CDR3 DNA stays, 51 bases, in frame from base 1. Trimming removed 2 bases from V and 5 bases from J; the gene matches leave 13 bases unexplained.